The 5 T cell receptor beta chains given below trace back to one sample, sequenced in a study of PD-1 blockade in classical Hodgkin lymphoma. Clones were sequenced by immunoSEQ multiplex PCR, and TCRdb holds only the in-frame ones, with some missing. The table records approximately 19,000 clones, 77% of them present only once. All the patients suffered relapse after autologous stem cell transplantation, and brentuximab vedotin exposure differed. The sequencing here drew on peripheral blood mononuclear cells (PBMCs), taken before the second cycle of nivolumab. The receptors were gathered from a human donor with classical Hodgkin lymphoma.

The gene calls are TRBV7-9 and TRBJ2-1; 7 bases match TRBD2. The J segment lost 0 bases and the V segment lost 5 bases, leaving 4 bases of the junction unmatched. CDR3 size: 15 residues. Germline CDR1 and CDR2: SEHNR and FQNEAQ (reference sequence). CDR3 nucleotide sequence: TGTGCCAGCAGCCCGAGCGGGGCCTCCTACAATGAGCAGTTCTTC. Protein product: CASSPSGASYNEQFF.

The CDR3, as DNA: TGTGCCAGCAGTTTGCAGGGGTATGAGCAGTTCTTC. This encodes CASSLQGYEQFF. This chain connects TRBV27 to TRBJ2-1, with D possibly matching TRBD1 (6 bases). Trimming shortened V by 3 bases and J by 8 bases, and 8 bases separated the two germline ends. CDR1 and CDR2 from the germline V gene are MNHEY and SMNVEV (reference sequence). The CDR3 consists of 12 residues.

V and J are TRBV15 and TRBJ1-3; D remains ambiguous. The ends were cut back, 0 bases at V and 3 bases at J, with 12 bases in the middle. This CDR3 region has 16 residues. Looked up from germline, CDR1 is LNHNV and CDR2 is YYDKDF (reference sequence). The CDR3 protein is CATSRDTWYGGNTIYF. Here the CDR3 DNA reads TGTGCCACCAGCAGAGACACGTGGTACGGTGGAAACACCATATATTTT. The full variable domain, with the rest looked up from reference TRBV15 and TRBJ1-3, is DAMVIQNPRYQVTQFGKPVTLSCSQTLNHNVMYWYQQKSSQAPKLLFHYYDKDFNNEADTPDNFQSRRPNTSFCFLDIRSPGLGDTAMYLCATSRDTWYGGNTIYFGEGSWLTVV.

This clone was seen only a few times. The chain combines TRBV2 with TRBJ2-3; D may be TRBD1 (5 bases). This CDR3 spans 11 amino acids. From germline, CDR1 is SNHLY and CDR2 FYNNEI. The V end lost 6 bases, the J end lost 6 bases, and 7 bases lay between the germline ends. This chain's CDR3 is CASRNRDTQYF. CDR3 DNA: TGTGCCAGCAGGAACAGGGATACGCAGTATTTT.

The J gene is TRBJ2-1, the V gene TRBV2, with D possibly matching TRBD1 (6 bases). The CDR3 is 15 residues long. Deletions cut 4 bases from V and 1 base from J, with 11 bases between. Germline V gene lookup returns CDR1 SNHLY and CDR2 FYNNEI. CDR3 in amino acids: CASSAGAVSYNEQFF. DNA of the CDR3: TGTGCCAGCAGTGCAGGGGCGGTGTCCTACAATGAGCAGTTCTTC.